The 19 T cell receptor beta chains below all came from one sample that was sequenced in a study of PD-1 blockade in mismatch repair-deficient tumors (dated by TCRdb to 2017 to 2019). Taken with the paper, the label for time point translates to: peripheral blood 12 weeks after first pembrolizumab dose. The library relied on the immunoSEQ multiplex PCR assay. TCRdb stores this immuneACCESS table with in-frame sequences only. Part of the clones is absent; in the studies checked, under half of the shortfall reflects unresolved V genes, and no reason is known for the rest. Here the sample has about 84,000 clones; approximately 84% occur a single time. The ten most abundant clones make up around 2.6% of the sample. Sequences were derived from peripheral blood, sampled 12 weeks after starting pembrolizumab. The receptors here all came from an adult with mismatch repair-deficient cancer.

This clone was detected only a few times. CDR3: CASNPGGSNQPQHF. The CDR3 nucleotides are TGTGCCAGCAACCCGGGCGGGAGCAATCAGCCCCAGCATTTT. The genes are TRBV25-1 and TRBJ1-5, with D unresolved. The CDR3 loop spans 14 amino acids. Per germline, CDR1 MGHDK and CDR2 SYGVNS. Trimming pared 7 bases from V and 1 base from J, leaving 11 bases between.

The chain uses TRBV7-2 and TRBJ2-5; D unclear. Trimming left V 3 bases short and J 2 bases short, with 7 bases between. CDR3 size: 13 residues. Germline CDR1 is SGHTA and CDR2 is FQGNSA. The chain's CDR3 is CASSLTRQETQYF. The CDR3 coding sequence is TGTGCCAGCAGCTTGACGAGGCAAGAGACCCAGTACTTC. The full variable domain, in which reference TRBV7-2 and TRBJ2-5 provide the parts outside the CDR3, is GAGVSQSPSNKVTEKGKDVELRCDPISGHTALYWYRQSLGQGLEFLIYFQGNSAPDKSGLPSDRFSAERTGGSVSTLTIQRTQQEDSAVYLCASSLTRQETQYFGPGTRLLVL.

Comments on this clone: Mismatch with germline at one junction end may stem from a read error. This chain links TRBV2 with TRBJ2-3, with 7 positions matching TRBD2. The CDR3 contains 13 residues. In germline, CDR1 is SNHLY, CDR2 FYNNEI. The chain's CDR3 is CASSVETSSPVGF. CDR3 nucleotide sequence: TGTGCCAGCAGTGTCGAGACTAGCTCACCTGTGGGTTTT. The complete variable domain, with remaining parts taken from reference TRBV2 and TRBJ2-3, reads EPEVTQTPSHQVTQMGQEVILRCVPISNHLYFYWYRQILGQKVEFLVSFYNNEISEKSEIFDDQFSVERPDGSNFTLKIRSTKLEDSAMYFCASSVETSSPVGFGPGTRLTVL.

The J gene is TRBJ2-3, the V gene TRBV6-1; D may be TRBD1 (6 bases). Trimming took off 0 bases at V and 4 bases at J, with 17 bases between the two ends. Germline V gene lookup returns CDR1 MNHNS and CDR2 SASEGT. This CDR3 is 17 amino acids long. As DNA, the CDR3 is TGTGCCAGCAGTGAAGCTGGCCCTATTCCAGGGGCAGATACGCAGTATTTT. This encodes CASSEAGPIPGADTQYF.

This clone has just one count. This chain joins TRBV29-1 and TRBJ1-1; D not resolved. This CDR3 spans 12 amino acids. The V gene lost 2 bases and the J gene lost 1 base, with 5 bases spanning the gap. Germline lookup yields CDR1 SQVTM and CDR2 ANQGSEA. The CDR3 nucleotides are TGCAGCGTTGAACGGGGGAACACTGAAGCTTTCTTT. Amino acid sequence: CSVERGNTEAFF.

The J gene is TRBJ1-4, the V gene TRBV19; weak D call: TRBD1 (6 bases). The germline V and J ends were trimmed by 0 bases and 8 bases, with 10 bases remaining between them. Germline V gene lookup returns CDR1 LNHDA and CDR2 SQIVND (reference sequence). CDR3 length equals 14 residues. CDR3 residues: CASSIDQGREKLFF. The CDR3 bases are TGTGCCAGTAGTATAGATCAGGGGCGGGAAAAACTGTTTTTT. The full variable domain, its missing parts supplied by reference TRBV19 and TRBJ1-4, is DGGITQSPKYLFRKEGQNVTLSCEQNLNHDAMYWYRQDPGQGLRLIYYSQIVNDFQKGDIAEGYSVSREKKESFPLTVTSAQKNPTAFYLCASSIDQGREKLFFGSGTQLSVL.

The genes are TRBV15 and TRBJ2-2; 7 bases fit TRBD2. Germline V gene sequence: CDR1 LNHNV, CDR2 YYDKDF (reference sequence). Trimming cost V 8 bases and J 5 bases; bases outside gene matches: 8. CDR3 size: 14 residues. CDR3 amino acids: CATHKREGTGELFF. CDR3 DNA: TGTGCCACCCATAAGAGGGAGGGGACCGGGGAGCTGTTTTTT.

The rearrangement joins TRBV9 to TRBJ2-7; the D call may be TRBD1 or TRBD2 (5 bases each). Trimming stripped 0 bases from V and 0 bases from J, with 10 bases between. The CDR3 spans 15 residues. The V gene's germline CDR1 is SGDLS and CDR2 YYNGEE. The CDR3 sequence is CASSVDIGASYEQYF. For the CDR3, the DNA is TGTGCCAGCAGCGTAGATATCGGGGCCTCCTACGAGCAGTACTTC.

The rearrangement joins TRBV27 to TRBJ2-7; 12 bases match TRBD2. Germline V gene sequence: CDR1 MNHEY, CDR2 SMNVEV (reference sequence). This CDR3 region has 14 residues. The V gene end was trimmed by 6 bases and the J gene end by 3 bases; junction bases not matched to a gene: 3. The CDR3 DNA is TGTGCCAGCAGCCTGACTAGCGGGAGCTACGAGCAGTACTTC. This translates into CASSLTSGSYEQYF.

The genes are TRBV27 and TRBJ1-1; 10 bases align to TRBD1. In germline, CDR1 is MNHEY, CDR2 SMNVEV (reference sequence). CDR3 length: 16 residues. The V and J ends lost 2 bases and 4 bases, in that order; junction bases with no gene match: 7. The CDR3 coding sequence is TGTGCCAGCAGTTTAAGGGGACAGGGGCCGTTCACTGAAGCTTTCTTT. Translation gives CASSLRGQGPFTEAFF.

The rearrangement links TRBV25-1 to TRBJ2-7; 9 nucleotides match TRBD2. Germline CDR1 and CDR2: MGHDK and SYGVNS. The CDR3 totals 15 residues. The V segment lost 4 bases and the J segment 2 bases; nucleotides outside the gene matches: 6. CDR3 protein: CASSALAGIAYEQYF. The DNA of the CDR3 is TGTGCCAGCAGTGCCCTAGCGGGAATAGCCTACGAGCAGTACTTC.

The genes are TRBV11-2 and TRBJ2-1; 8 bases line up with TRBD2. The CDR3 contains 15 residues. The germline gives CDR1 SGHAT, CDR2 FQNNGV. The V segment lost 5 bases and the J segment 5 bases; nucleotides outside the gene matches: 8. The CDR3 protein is CASSVSPLADNEQFF. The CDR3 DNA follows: TGTGCCAGCAGCGTATCACCACTAGCGGACAATGAGCAGTTCTTC.

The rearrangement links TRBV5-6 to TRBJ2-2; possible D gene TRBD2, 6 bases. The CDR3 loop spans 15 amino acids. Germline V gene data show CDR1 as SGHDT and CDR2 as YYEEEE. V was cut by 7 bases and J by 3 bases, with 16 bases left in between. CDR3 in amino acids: CASLRGMGDTGELFF. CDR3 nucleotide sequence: TGTGCCAGCCTGCGCGGGATGGGCGACACCGGGGAGCTGTTTTTT.

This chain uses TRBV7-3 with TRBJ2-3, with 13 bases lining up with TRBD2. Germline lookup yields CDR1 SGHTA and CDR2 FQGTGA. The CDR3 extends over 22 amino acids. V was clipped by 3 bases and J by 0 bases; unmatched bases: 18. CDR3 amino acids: CASSFEGPWKGLAGSSTDTQYF. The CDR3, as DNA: TGTGCCAGCAGCTTTGAAGGGCCTTGGAAGGGACTAGCGGGGAGCAGCACAGATACGCAGTATTTT. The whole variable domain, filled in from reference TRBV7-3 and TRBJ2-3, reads GAGVSQTPSNKVTEKGKYVELRCDPISGHTALYWYRQSLGQGPEFLIYFQGTGAADDSGLPNDRFFAVRPEGSVSTLKIQRTERGDSAVYLCASSFEGPWKGLAGSSTDTQYFGPGTRLTVL.

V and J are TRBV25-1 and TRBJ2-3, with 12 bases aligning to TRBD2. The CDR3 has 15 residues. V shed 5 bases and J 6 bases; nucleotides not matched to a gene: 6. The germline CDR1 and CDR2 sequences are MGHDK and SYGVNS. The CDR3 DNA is TGTGCCAGCAGTCGACTAGCGGGAGAAGGTGATACGCAGTATTTT. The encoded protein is CASSRLAGEGDTQYF. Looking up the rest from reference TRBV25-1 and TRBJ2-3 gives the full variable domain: EADIYQTPRYLVIGTGKKITLECSQTMGHDKMYWYQQDPGMELHLIHYSYGVNSTEKGDLSSESTVSRIRTEHFPLTLESARPSHTSQYLCASSRLAGEGDTQYFGPGTRLTVL.

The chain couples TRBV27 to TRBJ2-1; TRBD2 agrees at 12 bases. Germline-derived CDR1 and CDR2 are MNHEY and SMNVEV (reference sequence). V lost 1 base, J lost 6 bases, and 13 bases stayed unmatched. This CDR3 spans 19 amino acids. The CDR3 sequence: CASSLWPPTSGRTSNEQFF. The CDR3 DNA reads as TGTGCCAGCAGTTTATGGCCCCCCACTAGCGGGAGGACGAGCAATGAGCAGTTCTTC.

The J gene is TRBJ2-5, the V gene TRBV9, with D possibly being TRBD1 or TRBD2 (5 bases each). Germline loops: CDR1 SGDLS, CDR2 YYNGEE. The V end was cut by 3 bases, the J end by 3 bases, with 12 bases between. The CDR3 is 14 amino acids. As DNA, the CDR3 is TGTGCCAGCAGCGCGTCGGGGCTCGAAGAGACCCAGTACTTC. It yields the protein CASSASGLEETQYF. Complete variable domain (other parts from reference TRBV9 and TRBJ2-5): DSGVTQTPKHLITATGQRVTLRCSPRSGDLSVYWYQQSLDQGLQFLIQYYNGEERAKGNILERFSAQQFPDLHSELNLSSLELGDSALYFCASSASGLEETQYFGPGTRLLVL.

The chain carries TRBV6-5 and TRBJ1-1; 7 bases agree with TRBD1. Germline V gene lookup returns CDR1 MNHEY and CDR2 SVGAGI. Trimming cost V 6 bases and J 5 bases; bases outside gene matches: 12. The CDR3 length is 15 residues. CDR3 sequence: CASRVSQGFKTEAFF. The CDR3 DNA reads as TGTGCCAGCAGGGTATCACAGGGGTTTAAGACTGAAGCTTTCTTT.

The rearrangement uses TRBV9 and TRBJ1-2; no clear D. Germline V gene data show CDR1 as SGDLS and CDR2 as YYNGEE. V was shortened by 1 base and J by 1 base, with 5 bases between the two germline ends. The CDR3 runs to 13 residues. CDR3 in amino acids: CASSVRDNYGYTF. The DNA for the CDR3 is TGTGCCAGCAGCGTAAGGGATAACTATGGCTACACCTTC.